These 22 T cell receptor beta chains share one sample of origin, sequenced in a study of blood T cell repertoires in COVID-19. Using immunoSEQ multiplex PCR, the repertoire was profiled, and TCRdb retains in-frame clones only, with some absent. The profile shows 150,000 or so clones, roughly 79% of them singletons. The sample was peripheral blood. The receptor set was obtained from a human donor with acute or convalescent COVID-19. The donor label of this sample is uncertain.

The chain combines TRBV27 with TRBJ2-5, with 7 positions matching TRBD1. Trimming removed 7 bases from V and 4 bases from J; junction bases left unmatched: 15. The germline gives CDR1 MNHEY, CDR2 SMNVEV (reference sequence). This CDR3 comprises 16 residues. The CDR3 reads CASKIGGSSRAETQYF. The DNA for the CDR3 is TGTGCCAGCAAGATAGGGGGCTCCAGTCGGGCAGAGACCCAGTACTTC.

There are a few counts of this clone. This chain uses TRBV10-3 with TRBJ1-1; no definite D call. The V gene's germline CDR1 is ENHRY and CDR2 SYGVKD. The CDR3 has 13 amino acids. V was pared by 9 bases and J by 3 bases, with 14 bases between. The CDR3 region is CAMSTQDYTEAFF. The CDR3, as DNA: TGTGCCATGAGCACCCAGGACTACACTGAAGCTTTCTTT.

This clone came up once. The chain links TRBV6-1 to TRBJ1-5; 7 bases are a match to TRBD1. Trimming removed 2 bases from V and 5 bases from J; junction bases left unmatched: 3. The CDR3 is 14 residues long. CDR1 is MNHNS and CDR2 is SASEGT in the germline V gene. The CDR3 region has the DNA TGTGCCAGCAGTGAACAGGGGGGTTATCAGCCCCAGCATTTT. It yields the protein CASSEQGGYQPQHF.

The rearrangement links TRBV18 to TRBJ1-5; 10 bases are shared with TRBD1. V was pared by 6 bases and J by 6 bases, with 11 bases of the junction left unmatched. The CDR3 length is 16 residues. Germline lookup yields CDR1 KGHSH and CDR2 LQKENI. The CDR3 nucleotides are TGTGCCAGCTCTACCGCTCCGGGACAGGGGAGTCAGCCCCAGCATTTT. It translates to CASSTAPGQGSQPQHF. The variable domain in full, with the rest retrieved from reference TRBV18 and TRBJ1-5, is NAGVMQNPRHLVRRRGQEARLRCSPMKGHSHVYWYRQLPEEGLKFMVYLQKENIIDESGMPKERFSAEFPKEGPSILRIQQVVRGDSAAYFCASSTAPGQGSQPQHFGDGTRLSIL.

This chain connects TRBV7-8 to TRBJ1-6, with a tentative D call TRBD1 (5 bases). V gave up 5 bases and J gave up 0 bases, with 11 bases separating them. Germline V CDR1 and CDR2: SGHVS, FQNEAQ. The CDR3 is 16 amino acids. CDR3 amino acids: CASSLQGSSYNSPLHF. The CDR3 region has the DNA TGTGCCAGCAGCCTCCAGGGTAGCTCCTATAATTCACCCCTCCACTTT.

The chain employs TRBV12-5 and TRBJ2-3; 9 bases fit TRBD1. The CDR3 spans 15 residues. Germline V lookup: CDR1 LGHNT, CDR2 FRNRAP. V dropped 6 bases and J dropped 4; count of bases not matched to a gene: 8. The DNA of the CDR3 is TGTGCTAGTGGCGATGGACAGGGGCCCCCAGATACGCAGTATTTT. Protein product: CASGDGQGPPDTQYF.

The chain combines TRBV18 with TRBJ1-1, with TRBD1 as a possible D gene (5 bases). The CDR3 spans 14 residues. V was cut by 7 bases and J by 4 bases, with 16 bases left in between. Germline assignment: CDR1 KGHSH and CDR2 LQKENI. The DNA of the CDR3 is TGTGCCAGCTTCCTGGCCCTAAGGGGCACTGAAGCTTTCTTT. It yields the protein CASFLALRGTEAFF.

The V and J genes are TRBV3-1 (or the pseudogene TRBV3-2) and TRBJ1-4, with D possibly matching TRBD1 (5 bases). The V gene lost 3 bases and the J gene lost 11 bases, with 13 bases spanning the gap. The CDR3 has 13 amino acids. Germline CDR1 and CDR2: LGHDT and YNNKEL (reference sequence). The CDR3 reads CASSHRQGGKLFF. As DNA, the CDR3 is TGTGCCAGCAGCCATCGTCAGGGTGGGAAACTGTTTTTT.

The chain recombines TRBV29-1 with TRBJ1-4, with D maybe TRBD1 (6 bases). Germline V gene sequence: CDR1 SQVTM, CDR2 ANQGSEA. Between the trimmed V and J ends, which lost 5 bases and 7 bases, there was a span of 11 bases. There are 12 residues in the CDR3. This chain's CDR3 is CSVSDRAEKLFF. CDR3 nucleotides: TGCAGCGTTTCGGACAGAGCTGAAAAACTGTTTTTT.

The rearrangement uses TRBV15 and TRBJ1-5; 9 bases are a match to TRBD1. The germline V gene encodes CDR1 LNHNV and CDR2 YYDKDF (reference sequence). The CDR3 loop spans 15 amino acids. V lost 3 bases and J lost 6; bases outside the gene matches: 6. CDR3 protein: CATSSTGGEGQPQHF. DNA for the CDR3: TGTGCCACCAGCAGCACAGGGGGCGAAGGTCAGCCCCAGCATTTT.

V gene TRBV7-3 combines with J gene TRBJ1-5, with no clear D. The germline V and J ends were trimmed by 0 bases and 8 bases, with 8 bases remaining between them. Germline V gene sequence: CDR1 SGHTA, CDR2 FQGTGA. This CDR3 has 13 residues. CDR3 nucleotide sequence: TGTGCCAGCAGCTTAACCTTCGGGGAGCCCCAGCATTTT. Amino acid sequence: CASSLTFGEPQHF.

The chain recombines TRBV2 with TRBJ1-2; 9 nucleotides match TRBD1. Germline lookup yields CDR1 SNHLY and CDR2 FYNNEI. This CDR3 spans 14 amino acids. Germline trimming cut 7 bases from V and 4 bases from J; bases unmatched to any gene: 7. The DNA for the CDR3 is TGTGCCAGCAAAAGGGACAGGGACCTCTATGGCTACACCTTC. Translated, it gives CASKRDRDLYGYTF.

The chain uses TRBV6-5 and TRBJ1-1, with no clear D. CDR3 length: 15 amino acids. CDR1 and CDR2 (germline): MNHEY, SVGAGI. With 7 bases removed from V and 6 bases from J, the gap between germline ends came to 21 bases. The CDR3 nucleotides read TGTGCCAGCATCCCCGCGAGTCCCGATCCCCCTGAAGCTTTCTTT. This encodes CASIPASPDPPEAFF.

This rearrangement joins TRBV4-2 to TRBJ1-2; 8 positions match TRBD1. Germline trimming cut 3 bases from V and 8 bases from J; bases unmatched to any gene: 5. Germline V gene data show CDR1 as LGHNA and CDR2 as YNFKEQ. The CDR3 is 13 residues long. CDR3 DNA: TGTGCCAGCAGCCAGGAAACAGGGGGAGGCTACACCTTC. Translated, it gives CASSQETGGGYTF.

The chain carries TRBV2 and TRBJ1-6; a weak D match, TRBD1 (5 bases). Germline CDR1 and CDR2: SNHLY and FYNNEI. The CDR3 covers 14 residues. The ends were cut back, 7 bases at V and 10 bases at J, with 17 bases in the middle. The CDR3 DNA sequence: TGTGCCAGCATGGGGGACGGGGGTGGCTCACCCCTCCACTTT. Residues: CASMGDGGGSPLHF.

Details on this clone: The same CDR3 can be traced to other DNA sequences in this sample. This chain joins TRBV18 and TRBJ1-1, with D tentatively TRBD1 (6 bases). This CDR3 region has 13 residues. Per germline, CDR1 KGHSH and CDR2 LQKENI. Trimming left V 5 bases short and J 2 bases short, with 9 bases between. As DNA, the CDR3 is TGTGCCAGCTCATTACAGGGAAACACTGAAGCTTTCTTT. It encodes CASSLQGNTEAFF.

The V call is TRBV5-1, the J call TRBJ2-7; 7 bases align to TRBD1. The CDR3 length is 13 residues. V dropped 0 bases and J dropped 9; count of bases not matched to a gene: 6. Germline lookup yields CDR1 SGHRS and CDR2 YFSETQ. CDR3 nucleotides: TGCGCCAGCAGCTTGGGACAGGGCCCAGGGCAGTACTTC. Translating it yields CASSLGQGPGQYF.

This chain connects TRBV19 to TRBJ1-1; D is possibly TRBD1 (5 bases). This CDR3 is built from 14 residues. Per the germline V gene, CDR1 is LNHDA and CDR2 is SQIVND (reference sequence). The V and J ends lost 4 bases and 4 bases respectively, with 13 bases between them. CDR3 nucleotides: TGTGCCAGTAGTAAACAGGTTTTCGGCACTGAAGCTTTCTTT. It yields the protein CASSKQVFGTEAFF.

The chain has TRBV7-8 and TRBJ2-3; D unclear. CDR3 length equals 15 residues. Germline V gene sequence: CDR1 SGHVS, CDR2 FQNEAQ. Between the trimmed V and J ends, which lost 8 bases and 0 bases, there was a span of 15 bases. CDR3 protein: CASFREAVSTDTQYF. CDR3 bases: TGTGCCAGCTTCAGAGAGGCGGTTAGCACAGATACGCAGTATTTT. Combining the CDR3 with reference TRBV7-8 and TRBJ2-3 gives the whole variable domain GAGVSQSPRYKVAKRGQDVALRCDPISGHVSLFWYQQALGQGPEFLTYFQNEAQLDKSGLPSDRFFAERPEGSVSTLKIQRTQQEDSAVYLCASFREAVSTDTQYFGPGTRLTVL.

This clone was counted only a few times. The CDR3 nucleotides read TGTGCCTGGAGTGTTAGTGGGCTGGGCTACACCTTC. Amino acid sequence: CAWSVSGLGYTF. This rearrangement joins TRBV30 to TRBJ1-2; D unresolved. The CDR3 runs 12 residues. Trimming left V 0 bases short and J 8 bases short, with 10 bases between. From germline, CDR1 is GTSNPN and CDR2 SVGIG (reference sequence).

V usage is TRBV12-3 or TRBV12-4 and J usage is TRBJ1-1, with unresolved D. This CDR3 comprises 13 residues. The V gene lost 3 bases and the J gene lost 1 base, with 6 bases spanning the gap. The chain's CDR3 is CASSFGGNTEAFF. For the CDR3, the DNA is TGTGCCAGCAGTTTCGGAGGGAACACTGAAGCTTTCTTT.

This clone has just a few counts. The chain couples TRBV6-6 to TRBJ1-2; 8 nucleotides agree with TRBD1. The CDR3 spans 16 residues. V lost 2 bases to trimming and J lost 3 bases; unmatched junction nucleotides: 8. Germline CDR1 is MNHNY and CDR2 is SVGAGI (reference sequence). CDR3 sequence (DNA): TGTGCCAGCAGTTACCAGATTGGACAGGGAGACTATGGCTACACCTTC. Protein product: CASSYQIGQGDYGYTF.